This T cell receptor (beta chain) was sequenced in a study of blood T cell repertoires in COVID-19. Study-wide background: The origin of the acute and convalescent COVID-19 samples was the United States, Italy and Spain.

The CDR3 totals 16 residues. Germline V gene data show CDR1 as MGHRA and CDR2 as YSYEKL. V was pared by 4 bases and J by 2 bases, with 8 bases of the junction left unmatched. Assay used: immunoSEQ multiplex PCR; TCRdb lists only in-frame clones, some missing. The sample has a few hundred thousand clones, just under 90% seen once. In this sample, this clone turned up a few times. The sample taken for sequencing was PBMCs or T cells enriched from blood (not recorded which). This chain links TRBV4-1 with TRBJ1-5, with TRBD1 matching 7 bases. The receptor was isolated from a woman in her sixties who had recovered from COVID-19. CDR3 in amino acids: CASSLHRGGGNQPQHF. The DNA for the CDR3 is TGCGCCAGCAGCCTACACAGGGGAGGTGGCAATCAGCCCCAGCATTTT.